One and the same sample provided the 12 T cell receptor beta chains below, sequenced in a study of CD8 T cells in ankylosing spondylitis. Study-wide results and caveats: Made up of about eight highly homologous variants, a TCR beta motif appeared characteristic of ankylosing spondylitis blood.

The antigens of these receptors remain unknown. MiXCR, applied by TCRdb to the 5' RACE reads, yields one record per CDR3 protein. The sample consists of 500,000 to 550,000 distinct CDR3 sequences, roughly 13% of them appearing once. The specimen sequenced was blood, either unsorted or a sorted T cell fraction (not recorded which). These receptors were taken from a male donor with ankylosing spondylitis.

The CDR3 DNA reads TGTGCCACCAGCAGAGATGGACGTCAGCCCCAGCATTTT. As protein: CATSRDGRQPQHF. The chain joins TRBV15 to TRBJ1-5; D not certain. The CDR3 covers 13 residues. V was shortened by 0 bases and J by 6 bases, with 6 bases between the two germline ends. Germline V lookup: CDR1 LNHNV, CDR2 YYDKDF (reference sequence).

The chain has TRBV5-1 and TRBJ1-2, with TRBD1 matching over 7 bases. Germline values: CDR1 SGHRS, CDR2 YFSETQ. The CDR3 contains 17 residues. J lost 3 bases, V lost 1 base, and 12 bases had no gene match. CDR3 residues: CASSLRPRQGGDYGYTF. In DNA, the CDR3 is TGCGCCAGCAGCTTGCGTCCTAGACAGGGAGGTGACTATGGCTACACCTTC.

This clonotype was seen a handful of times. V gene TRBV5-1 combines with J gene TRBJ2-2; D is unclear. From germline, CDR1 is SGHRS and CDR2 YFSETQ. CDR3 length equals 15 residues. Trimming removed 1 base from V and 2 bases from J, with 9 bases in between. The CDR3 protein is CASSLLIQNTGELFF. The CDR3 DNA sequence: TGCGCCAGCAGCTTGTTAATTCAAAACACCGGGGAGCTGTTTTTT.

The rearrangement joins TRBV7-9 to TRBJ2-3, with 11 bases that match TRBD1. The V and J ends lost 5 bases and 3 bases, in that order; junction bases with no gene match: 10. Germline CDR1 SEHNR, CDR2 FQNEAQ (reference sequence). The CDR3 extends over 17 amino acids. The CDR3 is CASSPGTGGRATDTQYF. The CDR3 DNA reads TGTGCCAGCAGCCCCGGGACAGGGGGTCGGGCGACAGATACGCAGTATTTT. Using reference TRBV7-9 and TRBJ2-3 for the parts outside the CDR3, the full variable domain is DTGVSQNPRHKITKRGQNVTFRCDPISEHNRLYWYRQTLGQGPEFLTYFQNEAQLEKSRLLSDRFSAERPKGSFSTLEIQRTEQGDSAMYLCASSPGTGGRATDTQYFGPGTRLTVL.

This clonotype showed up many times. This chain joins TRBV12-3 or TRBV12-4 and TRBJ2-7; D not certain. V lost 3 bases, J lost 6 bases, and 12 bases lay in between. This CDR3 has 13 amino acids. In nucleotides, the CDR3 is TGTGCCAGCAGTTTGACAAGGAAAGGCGAGCAGTACTTC. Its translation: CASSLTRKGEQYF.

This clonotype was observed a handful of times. The CDR3 DNA is TGCAGTGCTAGACGCCCAATTAGCACAGATACGCAGTATTTT. This encodes CSARRPISTDTQYF. The chain combines TRBV20-1 with TRBJ2-3; D gene ambiguous. Germline lookup yields CDR1 DFQATT and CDR2 SNEGSKA (reference sequence). CDR3 length equals 14 residues. Trimming shortened V by 2 bases and J by 0 bases, and 9 bases separated the two germline ends.

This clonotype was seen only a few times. The CDR3 nucleotides read TGTGCCAGCAGCCGGAAACCCCAGGGGGCTCCTGAAGCTTTCTTT. It codes for CASSRKPQGAPEAFF. The chain couples TRBV7-8 to TRBJ1-1, with 8 bases fitting TRBD1. The CDR3 extends over 15 amino acids. The germline V gene has CDR1 SGHVS and CDR2 FQNEAQ. V lost 5 bases to trimming and J lost 6 bases; unmatched junction nucleotides: 11.

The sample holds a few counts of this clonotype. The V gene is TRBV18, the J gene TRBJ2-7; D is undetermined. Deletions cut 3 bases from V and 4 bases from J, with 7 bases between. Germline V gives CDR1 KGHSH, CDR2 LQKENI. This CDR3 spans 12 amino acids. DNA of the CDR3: TGTGCCAGCTCACCCGGTCAGTACGAGCAGTACTTC. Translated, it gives CASSPGQYEQYF.

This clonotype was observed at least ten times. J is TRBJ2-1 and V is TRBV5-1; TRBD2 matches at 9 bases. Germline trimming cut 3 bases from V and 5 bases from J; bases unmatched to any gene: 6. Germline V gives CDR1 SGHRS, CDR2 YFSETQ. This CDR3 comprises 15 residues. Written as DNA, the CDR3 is TGCGCCAGCAGCTGGATGGGACTAGCAGACAATGAGCAGTTCTTC. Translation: CASSWMGLADNEQFF.

The chain's CDR3 is CASSFPGQGRADTQYF. The CDR3 DNA reads as TGCGCCAGCAGCTTCCCGGGACAGGGGAGGGCAGATACGCAGTATTTT. The V gene is TRBV4-1, the J gene TRBJ2-3; 10 bases agree with TRBD1. Losses at the gene ends were 5 bases for V and 4 bases for J; bases not matched to a gene: 9. CDR3 length: 16 residues. The germline CDR1 and CDR2 sequences are MGHRA and YSYEKL.

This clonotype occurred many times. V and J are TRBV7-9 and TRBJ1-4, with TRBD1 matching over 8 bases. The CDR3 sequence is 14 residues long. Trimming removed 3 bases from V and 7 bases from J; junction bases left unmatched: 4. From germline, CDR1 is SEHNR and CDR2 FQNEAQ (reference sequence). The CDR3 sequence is CASSFGQGAEKLFF. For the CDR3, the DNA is TGTGCCAGCAGCTTTGGGCAGGGGGCTGAAAAACTGTTTTTT. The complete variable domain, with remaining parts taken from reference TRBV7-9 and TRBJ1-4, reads DTGVSQNPRHKITKRGQNVTFRCDPISEHNRLYWYRQTLGQGPEFLTYFQNEAQLEKSRLLSDRFSAERPKGSFSTLEIQRTEQGDSAMYLCASSFGQGAEKLFFGSGTQLSVL.

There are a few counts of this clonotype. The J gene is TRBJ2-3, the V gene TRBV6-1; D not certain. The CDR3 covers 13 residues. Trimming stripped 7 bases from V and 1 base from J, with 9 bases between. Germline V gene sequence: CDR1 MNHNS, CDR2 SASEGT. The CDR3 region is CASKKTGTDTQYF. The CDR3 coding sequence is TGTGCCAGCAAAAAAACGGGCACAGATACGCAGTATTTT.